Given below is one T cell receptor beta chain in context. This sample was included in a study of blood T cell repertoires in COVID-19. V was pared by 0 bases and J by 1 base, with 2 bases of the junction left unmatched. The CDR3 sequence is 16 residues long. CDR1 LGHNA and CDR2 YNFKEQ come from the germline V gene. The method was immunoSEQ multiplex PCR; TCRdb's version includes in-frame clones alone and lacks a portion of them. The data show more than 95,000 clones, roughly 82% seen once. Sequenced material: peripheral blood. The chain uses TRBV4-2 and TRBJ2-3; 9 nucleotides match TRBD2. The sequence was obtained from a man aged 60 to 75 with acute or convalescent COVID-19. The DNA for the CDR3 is TGTGCCAGCAGCCAAGATAGCGGGAGTCGCACAGATACGCAGTATTTT. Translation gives CASSQDSGSRTDTQYF.